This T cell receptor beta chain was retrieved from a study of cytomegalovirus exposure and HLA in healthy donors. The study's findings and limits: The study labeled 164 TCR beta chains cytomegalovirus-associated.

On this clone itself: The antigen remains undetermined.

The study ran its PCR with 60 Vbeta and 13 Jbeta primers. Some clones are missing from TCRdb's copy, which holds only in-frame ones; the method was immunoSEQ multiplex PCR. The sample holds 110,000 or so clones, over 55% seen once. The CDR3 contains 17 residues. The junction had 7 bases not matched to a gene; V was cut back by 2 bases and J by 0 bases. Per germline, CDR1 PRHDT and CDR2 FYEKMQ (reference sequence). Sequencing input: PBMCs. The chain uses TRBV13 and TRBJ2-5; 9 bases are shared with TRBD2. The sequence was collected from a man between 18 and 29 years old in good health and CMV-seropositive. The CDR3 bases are TGTGCCAGCAGCTTACTAGCGGGGAAGTCCCACCAAGAGACCCAGTACTTC. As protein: CASSLLAGKSHQETQYF.